The present T cell receptor (beta chain) was sequenced within a study of breast tumors, draining lymph nodes, adjacent tissues (dated by TCRdb to the mid-2010s). Context from the whole study: Breast cancer patients provided tumor, adjacent nontumor tissue and axillary lymph nodes, and the study compared the TCR beta repertoires across these three sources. The study aimed to assess the relationships and possible T-cell exchange between tumor, surrounding tissue and draining lymph node repertoires in human breast cancer.

Counted from cysteine to phenylalanine, this CDR3 has 17 amino acids. Only the CDR3 part of the read is kept: 51 bases, read in frame from the first base. In the germline V gene, CDR1 corresponds to SGDLS and CDR2 to YYNGEE. Results and caveats for the whole study, not just this receptor: T-cell repertoire diversity in tumors was found to be lower than in lymph nodes but higher than in nontumor tissue, and preferential V and J gene usage was observed. Tumor and nontumor tissue repertoires were found to be significantly more similar in luminal-like than in basal-like breast cancer. A scenario in which most tumor T cells derive from the lymph node and then expand within tumor tissue was judged to be consistent with the data. Rather than being directly demonstrated, the conclusion that tumor T cells originate in lymph nodes was presented as consistent with a hypothesis.

Sequencing was carried out with an Illumina HiSeq 2000. Multiplex PCR amplification was used to generate the TCR beta chain libraries. High-throughput sequencing was used to analyze the amplified TCR beta chain products. TCRdb trimmed public reads at Q25 via fastp, called clones via MiXCR and kept in-frame beta chains. Rows merge per CDR3 protein into single entries with the most common DNA and genes. The sample table shows about 63,000 distinct CDR3 sequences, and approximately 54% are seen once. Clones ranked in the top ten supply less than 20% of the sample. With respect to this clonotype: This clone's antigen is unknown. A junction boundary mismatches the germline segment, possibly from a read error.

The sequence derives from a female donor with breast cancer. Some clones in this sample may be carry-over from other donors' samples. Recombination connected TRBV9 to TRBJ2-2; perhaps TRBD2 is the D gene, with 6 bases matching. Material for sequencing was breast tumor tissue. The CDR3: CASGVEKGTGVSGELFF. The bases are TGTGCCAGCGGCGTAGAAAAGGGGACGGGGGTATCAGGGGAGCTGTTTTTT.